The present entry profiles one T cell receptor beta chain with its context. What it recognizes is unknown. The data stem from a study of T cell responses to AZD1222 COVID-19 vaccine. Clones were sequenced by immunoSEQ multiplex PCR, and TCRdb holds only the in-frame ones, with some missing. The repertoire includes 150,000 or so clones, about 87% of them detected once, and approximately 4.2% sits in the top ten. V lost 5 bases and J 0 bases, leaving 10 bases between the germline ends. Germline CDR1 reads PRHDT; CDR2 reads FYEKMQ (reference sequence). The CDR3 loop spans 14 amino acids. Study-wide points: Clonal diversity was possibly underestimated, and the donors were mostly white British, with more females. Targeting of unmutated variant regions was reportedly seen in nearly half of spike-specific TCRs.

The sequence derives from an adult who received the MenACWY meningococcal vaccine as a control. The sequenced sample was peripheral blood, obtained 28 days after the second dose of the MenACWY control vaccine. The rearrangement uses TRBV13 and TRBJ2-5; D is perhaps TRBD2 (6 bases). The CDR3 protein is CASSNREYQETQYF. For the CDR3, the DNA is TGTGCCAGCAGCAACCGGGAGTACCAAGAGACCCAGTACTTC.